These T cell receptor beta chains were read from a single sample in a study of control samples from healthy donors and cancer patients. Profiling relied on immunoSEQ multiplex PCR, and the TCRdb table lists in-frame clones only, not all of them. The sample consists of 190,000 or so clones, 85% to 95% of them appearing once. The material sequenced was blood. These TCRs come from a young man in good health. The CDR3 runs from the conserved cysteine through the conserved F or W. D genes are given only for firm matches. Clone size, where shown, is once, few, many, or a class for clones that have expanded.

clone_size d_call j_call v_call cdr3_aa cdr3_nt
few - TRBJ2-2 TRBV30 CAWTSRYTGELFF TGTGCCTGGACTAGCAGATACACCGGGGAGCTGTTTTTT
- - TRBJ1-4 TRBV7-3 CASSLGPGVNEKLFF TGTGCCAGCAGCTTAGGTCCAGGGGTTAATGAAAAACTGTTTTTT
- - TRBJ2-4 TRBV6-2/TRBV6-3 CASSYAGPGGSIQYF TGTGCCAGCAGTTACGCGGGTCCGGGTGGTAGCATTCAGTACTTC
- TRBD1 TRBJ1-5 TRBV2 CASSGTGEDQPQHF TGTGCCAGCAGTGGTACAGGGGAGGATCAGCCCCAGCATTTT
- TRBD1 TRBJ1-5 TRBV28 CASIKPAGGGQPQHF TGTGCCAGCATTAAGCCAGCAGGGGGCGGACAGCCCCAGCATTTT
- - TRBJ2-3 TRBV18 CASSPGLESDTQYF TGTGCCAGCTCACCGGGGCTTGAGTCGGATACGCAGTATTTT
- - TRBJ2-2 TRBV19 CASSFTGTRKNTGELFF TGTGCCAGTAGTTTTACCGGGACAAGGAAAAACACCGGGGAGCTGTTTTTT
- TRBD1 TRBJ1-6 TRBV30 CAWIRQGRVVNSPLHF TGTGCCTGGATTCGACAGGGGAGGGTGGTTAATTCACCCCTCCACTTT
once - TRBJ1-5 TRBV23-1 CASTPSRGGNQPQHF TGCGCCAGCACCCCCAGTCGGGGGGGCAATCAGCCCCAGCATTTT
- TRBD1 TRBJ2-7 TRBV9 CASSGDRGHEQYF TGTGCCAGCAGTGGAGACAGGGGACACGAGCAGTACTTC
- - TRBJ2-7 TRBV5-1 CASRTSAELLEQYF TGCGCCAGCAGGACTTCGGCAGAGCTTCTCGAGCAGTACTTC
- - TRBJ1-6 TRBV25-1 CASSEVRGGPDSPLHF TGTGCCAGCAGTGAAGTCAGGGGAGGGCCCGATTCACCCCTCCACTTT
- - TRBJ2-7 TRBV21-1 CASSKSVYRGYPYEQYF TGTGCCAGCAGCAAATCGGTCTACAGGGGGTACCCCTACGAGCAGTACTTC
- - TRBJ2-3 TRBV7-6 CASSFSQGKGTDTQYF TGTGCCAGCAGCTTTTCTCAGGGGAAGGGCACAGATACGCAGTATTTT
- - TRBJ1-1 TRBV4-2 CASSQVNGVGNTEAFF TGTGCCAGCAGCCAAGTGAATGGGGTAGGGAACACTGAAGCTTTCTTT
- - TRBJ1-1 TRBV14 CASNPPGTEAFF TGTGCCAGCAACCCCCCGGGGACGGAAGCTTTCTTT
- - TRBJ2-7 TRBV20-1 CSARGSYEQYF TGCAGTGCTAGAGGTTCTTACGAGCAGTACTTC
- - TRBJ1-1 TRBV4-1 CASSQTELNTEAFF TGCGCCAGCAGCCAAACGGAGTTGAACACTGAAGCTTTCTTT
- TRBD1 TRBJ1-2 TRBV5-5 CASSLLTGSGGYTF TGTGCCAGCAGCTTATTGACAGGGAGCGGCGGCTACACCTTC
- TRBD2 TRBJ2-5 TRBV28 CASRPLAGIQETQYF TGTGCCAGCAGACCTCTAGCGGGGATACAAGAGACCCAGTACTTC
- - TRBJ1-2 TRBV2 CASSEVKEGRHRPYGYTF TGTGCCAGCAGTGAAGTAAAGGAGGGGCGCCACCGCCCCTATGGCTACACCTTC
- - TRBJ1-5 TRBV2 CASSEGQGGQPQHF TGTGCCAGCAGTGAAGGGCAAGGGGGGCAGCCCCAGCATTTT
- - TRBJ2-6 TRBV9 CASSVVGATNVLTF TGTGCCAGCAGCGTAGTTGGGGCGACCAACGTCCTGACTTTC
- - TRBJ1-2 TRBV19 CASSRNSYGYTF TGTGCCAGTAGCCGTAACAGCTATGGCTACACCTTC
- - TRBJ1-3 TRBV18 CASSPRGELGNTIYF TGTGCCAGCTCACCACGGGGAGAACTTGGAAACACCATATATTTT